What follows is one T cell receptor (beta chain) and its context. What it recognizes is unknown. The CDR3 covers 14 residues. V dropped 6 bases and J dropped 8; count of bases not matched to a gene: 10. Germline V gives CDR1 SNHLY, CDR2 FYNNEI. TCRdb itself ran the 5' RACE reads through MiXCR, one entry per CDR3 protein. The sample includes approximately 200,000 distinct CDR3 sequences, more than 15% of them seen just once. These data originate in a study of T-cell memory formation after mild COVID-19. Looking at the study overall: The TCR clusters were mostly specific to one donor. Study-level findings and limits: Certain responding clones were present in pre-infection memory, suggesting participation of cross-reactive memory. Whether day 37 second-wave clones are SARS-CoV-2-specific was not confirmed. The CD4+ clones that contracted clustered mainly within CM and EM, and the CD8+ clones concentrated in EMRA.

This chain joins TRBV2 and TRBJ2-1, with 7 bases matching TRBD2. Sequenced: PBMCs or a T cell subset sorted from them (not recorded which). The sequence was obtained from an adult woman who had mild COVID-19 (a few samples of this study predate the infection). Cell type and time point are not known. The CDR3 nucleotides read TGTGCCAGCAGGGTTGGACTAGACGTCGATGAGCAGTTCTTC. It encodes CASRVGLDVDEQFF.